This T cell receptor beta chain was profiled in a study of OX40 agonist ivuxolimab in advanced cancers. General study results and limits: At 0.1 to 3.0 mg/kg and by week 6, clonal expansion occurred in CD4+ and CD8+ blood T cells.

The CDR3 consists of 17 residues. Per the germline V gene, CDR1 is SGHAT and CDR2 is FQNNGV. With 3 bases removed from V and 2 bases from J, the gap between germline ends came to 19 bases. Of note for this clone: Antigen specificity is unknown.

Generated by immunoSEQ multiplex PCR, the TCRdb table keeps only in-frame clones and is missing some. The sample includes approximately 25,000 clones, approximately 79% seen only once; the top ten take roughly 13%. The sample consisted of CD4+ or CD8+ T cells sorted from blood, taken in a trial of the OX40 agonist ivuxolimab. The V gene is TRBV11-2, the J gene TRBJ1-1, with D tentatively TRBD1 (5 bases). The clonotype comes from an adult with an advanced solid tumor such as melanoma, head and neck, liver or kidney cancer. The CDR3 DNA reads TGTGCCAGCAGCTTTGGGGGTGGTCGGACCTATAACACTGAAGCTTTCTTT. Translated: CASSFGGGRTYNTEAFF.